What follows are 4 T cell receptor beta chains derived from one specimen sequenced in a study of CD8 T cells in Susac syndrome. After extraction with the RNeasy kit, roughly 0.45 to 1 ug of the RNA was reverse transcribed using random hexamers. TCRdb independently ran MiXCR on the immunoSEQ multiplex PCR reads; one entry per CDR3 protein. This sample has approximately 300,000 distinct CDR3 sequences, with 65% to 90% found just once. Sequencing input: CD8+ T cells from PBMCs. The receptor source for this set is a human donor with multiple sclerosis.

V is TRBV7-2 and J is TRBJ2-7; 7 bases line up with TRBD2. Losses at the gene ends were 2 bases for V and 6 bases for J; bases not matched to a gene: 10. The CDR3 covers 15 residues. CDR1 and CDR2 (germline): SGHTA, FQGNSA. The DNA of the CDR3 is TGTGCCAGCAGCTTATACGCGGGAGAGTGGCGCGAGCAGTACTTC. It yields the protein CASSLYAGEWREQYF.

The rearrangement links TRBV5-4 to TRBJ2-1, with D maybe TRBD1 (6 bases). V was pared by 7 bases and J by 4 bases, with 27 bases between. Germline CDR1 reads SGHNT; CDR2 reads YYREEE (reference sequence). This CDR3 has 18 residues. The CDR3 coding sequence is TGTGCCAGCCAAAACCAACCTTGGGGGCAGGAAGGATACAATGAGCAGTTCTTC. Translating it yields CASQNQPWGQEGYNEQFF.

The chain is built from TRBV6-2 or TRBV6-3 and TRBJ2-7, with TRBD2 as a possible D gene (7 bases). V was clipped by 6 bases and J by 3 bases, with 18 bases between them. This CDR3 has 15 residues. The germline CDR1 and CDR2 sequences are MNHEY and SVGEGT. CDR3 coding DNA: TGTGCCAGCAGCATTACGGGGGGCGGGATCTACGAGCAGTACTTC. This sequence encodes CASSITGGGIYEQYF.

The chain has TRBV12-5 and TRBJ1-1; D possibly corresponds to TRBD1 (6 bases). V was trimmed by 0 bases and J by 2 bases, leaving 10 bases between them. CDR1 is LGHNT and CDR2 is FRNRAP in the germline V gene. CDR3 length: 15 residues. The CDR3: CASGLVAGGNTEAFF. The CDR3 coding sequence is TGTGCTAGTGGTTTGGTAGCCGGGGGCAACACTGAAGCTTTCTTT.